These 24 T cell receptor beta chains were sequenced from one sample in a study of blood T cell repertoires in COVID-19. Profiling relied on immunoSEQ multiplex PCR, and the TCRdb table lists in-frame clones only, not all of them. The sample has more than 25,000 clones; 85% are singletons. Sequencing was carried out using peripheral blood. The receptors originated from a man in his sixties with active COVID-19.

This chain connects TRBV5-1 to TRBJ2-7; 7 nucleotides agree with TRBD2. V was clipped by 2 bases and J by 3 bases; unmatched bases: 8. This CDR3 is 15 amino acids long. Per germline, CDR1 SGHRS and CDR2 YFSETQ. The CDR3 coding sequence is TGCGCCAGCAGCTTACGGGCGGGAGAATTCTACGAGCAGTACTTC. It is translated as CASSLRAGEFYEQYF.

The chain couples TRBV9 to TRBJ2-7, with TRBD2 identical over 7 bases. This CDR3 spans 14 amino acids. With V trimmed by 3 bases and J by 0 bases, 3 bases remained unmatched. Germline lookup yields CDR1 SGDLS and CDR2 YYNGEE. CDR3 nucleotide sequence: TGTGCCAGCAGCGCCCGGGACTACTCCTACGAGCAGTACTTC. Protein product: CASSARDYSYEQYF.

This sequence joins TRBV18 and TRBJ1-3; D possibly corresponds to TRBD1 (5 bases). The V and J ends lost 3 bases and 0 bases respectively, with 9 bases between them. The CDR3 spans 15 residues. Germline CDR1 KGHSH, CDR2 LQKENI. The CDR3 sequence is CASSPQGNSGNTIYF. The CDR3 DNA reads as TGTGCCAGCTCACCCCAGGGTAACTCTGGAAACACCATATATTTT.

The CDR3 bases are TGTGCCAGCACACGCGGGGAGGGTGAGCAGTTCTTC. Residues: CASTRGEGEQFF. J is TRBJ2-1 and V is TRBV6-6; 7 bases map to TRBD2. Trimming at V came to 7 bases and at J to 9 bases, leaving 6 bases not matched to a gene. This CDR3 contains 12 residues. Per germline, CDR1 MNHNY and CDR2 SVGAGI (reference sequence).

In this sample, this clone turned up once. The DNA for the CDR3 is TGTGCCAGCAGCTCAACTAGCGGGAAATTTTTGGAGACCCAGTACTTC. Translation gives CASSSTSGKFLETQYF. The V gene is TRBV7-9, the J gene TRBJ2-5; TRBD2 matches at 10 bases. The trim removed 4 bases at V and 5 bases at J, leaving 10 bases unmatched. The CDR3 has 16 residues. Germline lookup yields CDR1 SEHNR and CDR2 FQNEAQ (reference sequence).

The rearrangement joins TRBV11-1 to TRBJ1-3; the D gene is possibly TRBD1 (6 bases). CDR1 is SGHAT and CDR2 is FQDESV in the germline V gene (reference sequence). The V end was cut by 3 bases, the J end by 2 bases, with 11 bases between. This CDR3 has 15 amino acids. CDR3: CASSLAGAAGNTIYF. The CDR3 bases are TGTGCCAGCAGCTTGGCGGGGGCCGCTGGAAACACCATATATTTT.

This clone was recorded once. This sequence joins TRBV18 and TRBJ1-6; 8 nucleotides match TRBD1. The germline CDR1 and CDR2 sequences are KGHSH and LQKENI. The CDR3 spans 14 residues. J gave up 10 bases and V 3 bases, and 5 bases lay outside the gene matches. CDR3 in DNA: TGTGCCAGCTCACCCGACAGGGGAGGCTCACCCCTCCACTTT. This encodes CASSPDRGGSPLHF.

The V and J genes are TRBV19 and TRBJ2-1, with D possibly being TRBD1 (5 bases). The germline V gene encodes CDR1 LNHDA and CDR2 SQIVND (reference sequence). V was cut by 4 bases and J by 4 bases, with 8 bases left in between. The CDR3 totals 13 residues. CDR3 loop: CASSTDRYNEQFF. The CDR3 DNA reads as TGTGCCAGTAGTACAGACAGATACAATGAGCAGTTCTTC.

The CDR3 sequence is CASSLGRQAINQPQHF. The DNA for the CDR3 is TGTGCCAGCAGCCTCGGTCGACAGGCCATCAATCAGCCCCAGCATTTT. This chain joins TRBV3-1 (or the pseudogene TRBV3-2) and TRBJ1-5, with a possible D match to TRBD1 (6 bases). The germline V gene has CDR1 LGHDT and CDR2 YNNKEL (reference sequence). Trimming took 4 bases from V and 3 from J, leaving 16 bases between them. The CDR3 is 16 amino acids.

The chain uses TRBV5-1 and TRBJ2-3; TRBD2 agrees at 10 bases. CDR3 size: 14 residues. J gave up 4 bases and V 4 bases, and 3 bases lay outside the gene matches. The germline V gene has CDR1 SGHRS and CDR2 YFSETQ. The CDR3 is CASSGGTSADTQYF. The CDR3 region has the DNA TGCGCCAGCAGCGGCGGGACTAGCGCAGATACGCAGTATTTT. The whole variable domain, remainder taken from reference TRBV5-1 and TRBJ2-3, is KAGVTQTPRYLIKTRGQQVTLSCSPISGHRSVSWYQQTPGQGLQFLFEYFSETQRNKGNFPGRFSGRQFSNSRSEMNVSTLELGDSALYLCASSGGTSADTQYFGPGTRLTVL.

The chain has TRBV2 and TRBJ2-1; 13 nucleotides agree with TRBD2. The V gene end was trimmed by 8 bases and the J gene end by 6 bases; junction bases not matched to a gene: 1. Germline CDR1 is SNHLY and CDR2 is FYNNEI. The CDR3 loop spans 13 amino acids. CDR3 sequence (DNA): TGTGCCAGCGGGACTAGCGGGACCAATGAGCAGTTCTTC. This sequence encodes CASGTSGTNEQFF.

The V call is TRBV19, the J call TRBJ1-4; D call uncertain. Germline lookup yields CDR1 LNHDA and CDR2 SQIVND (reference sequence). The CDR3 spans 20 residues. V lost 5 bases and J 8 bases, leaving 33 bases between the germline ends. The DNA for the CDR3 is TGTGCCAGTAGTTTGTTCGGGATTGTTCCGAGTTTCCTGCAGACCGAAAAACTGTTTTTT. Protein product: CASSLFGIVPSFLQTEKLFF.

The CDR3 sequence is CASSLGLSGQLYTEAFF. The CDR3 coding sequence is TGTGCCAGCAGCTTGGGGTTGTCAGGACAGCTCTACACTGAAGCTTTCTTT. This chain joins TRBV5-6 and TRBJ1-1, with a tentative D call TRBD1 (6 bases). V was trimmed by 0 bases and J by 3 bases, leaving 18 bases between them. Germline CDR1 reads SGHDT; CDR2 reads YYEEEE. The CDR3 spans 17 residues.

The V call is TRBV20-1, the J call TRBJ2-3; no reliable D call. Germline loops: CDR1 DFQATT, CDR2 SNEGSKA (reference sequence). The V gene lost 3 bases and the J gene lost 0 bases, with 10 bases spanning the gap. The CDR3 is 14 amino acids. The CDR3 DNA reads TGCAGTGCTAGTTACGGAGCTAGCACAGATACGCAGTATTTT. Its protein product is CSASYGASTDTQYF.

The rearrangement uses TRBV7-3 and TRBJ2-2; 8 nucleotides match TRBD2. Germline-derived CDR1 and CDR2 are SGHTA and FQGTGA. The CDR3 has 16 amino acids. With V trimmed by 1 base and J by 6 bases, 7 bases remained unmatched. The CDR3 region is CASSLKSASGPGELFF. CDR3 nucleotide sequence: TGTGCCAGCAGCTTAAAATCGGCTAGCGGGCCCGGGGAGCTGTTTTTT.

This clone was recorded a few times. This chain connects TRBV5-1 to TRBJ1-3; D possibly corresponds to TRBD1 (6 bases). The CDR3 is 16 residues long. V was clipped by 0 bases and J by 1 base, with 11 bases between them. Germline values: CDR1 SGHRS, CDR2 YFSETQ. The CDR3 bases are TGCGCCAGCAGCTTGGACGGGGGGCCGTCTGGAAACACCATATATTTT. It translates to CASSLDGGPSGNTIYF.

This clone showed up just once. The chain links TRBV9 to TRBJ2-1; 8 positions agree with TRBD2. The CDR3 totals 17 residues. Losses at the gene ends were 2 bases for V and 0 bases for J; bases not matched to a gene: 7. The V gene's germline CDR1 is SGDLS and CDR2 YYNGEE. CDR3 sequence reads: CASSVMEREGSYNEQFF. The CDR3 DNA is TGTGCCAGCAGCGTGATGGAACGGGAGGGCTCCTACAATGAGCAGTTCTTC.

The gene calls are TRBV7-9 and TRBJ1-6; D uncertain. This CDR3 is 16 amino acids long. Germline V gives CDR1 SEHNR, CDR2 FQNEAQ (reference sequence). V gave up 5 bases and J gave up 0 bases, with 11 bases separating them. CDR3 residues: CASSQSFSSYNSPLHF. CDR3 nucleotides: TGTGCCAGCAGCCAATCCTTTAGCTCCTATAATTCACCCCTCCACTTT.

This clone was observed a single time. The J gene is TRBJ2-1, the V gene TRBV27; 8 bases line up with TRBD1. CDR1 is MNHEY, CDR2 SMNVEV, per germline (reference sequence). The V segment lost 4 bases and the J segment 7 bases; nucleotides outside the gene matches: 6. The CDR3 loop spans 14 amino acids. The CDR3 reads CASSSRRQGNEQFF. CDR3 DNA: TGTGCCAGCAGTTCCAGAAGACAGGGGAATGAGCAGTTCTTC.

This chain joins TRBV18 and TRBJ2-3, with 9 bases identical to TRBD1. The germline V gene encodes CDR1 KGHSH and CDR2 LQKENI. Unmatched junction bases numbered 10, after V lost 6 bases and J lost 6 bases. This CDR3 spans 15 amino acids. As DNA, the CDR3 is TGTGCCAGCTCTCCTGGGACAGGGTCCCGGGATACGCAGTATTTT. This sequence encodes CASSPGTGSRDTQYF.

The chain joins TRBV5-1 to TRBJ2-3, with TRBD1 identical over 12 bases. Germline CDR1 is SGHRS and CDR2 is YFSETQ. The CDR3 covers 16 residues. V lost 0 bases to trimming and J lost 6 bases; unmatched junction nucleotides: 5. The CDR3 is CASSLVGQGAGDTQYF. In DNA, the CDR3 is TGCGCCAGCAGCTTGGTGGGACAGGGGGCAGGTGATACGCAGTATTTT.

This chain joins TRBV6-5 and TRBJ1-1, with TRBD1 matching over 10 bases. The CDR3 has 14 residues. The germline V gene encodes CDR1 MNHEY and CDR2 SVGAGI. V shed 7 bases and J 5 bases; nucleotides not matched to a gene: 7. The CDR3 is CASNSGTGVTEAFF. The CDR3 nucleotides read TGTGCCAGCAACTCCGGGACAGGGGTGACTGAAGCTTTCTTT.

The chain is built from TRBV28 and TRBJ2-7; D might be TRBD2 (6 bases). CDR1 MDHEN and CDR2 SYDVKM come from the germline V gene. The V and J ends lost 8 bases and 3 bases respectively, with 17 bases between them. The CDR3 loop spans 14 amino acids. CDR3 sequence: CASQAGPDLYEQYF. The CDR3 DNA sequence: TGTGCCAGCCAAGCGGGCCCCGATCTCTACGAGCAGTACTTC.

V gene TRBV12-5 combines with J gene TRBJ2-1; D perhaps matches TRBD2 (5 bases). V was trimmed by 5 bases and J by 1 base, leaving 12 bases between them. This CDR3 is built from 15 residues. Germline assignment: CDR1 LGHNT and CDR2 FRNRAP. DNA for the CDR3: TGTGCTAGTGGTCCGGGGAGCGGATCCTACAATGAGCAGTTCTTC. This sequence encodes CASGPGSGSYNEQFF.